This note documents a single TCR delta chain sequence. This clone has only a few counts. The antigen this receptor binds is unknown. No much larger clone is present one base from it, and per-base qualities are unavailable. Other DNA sequences in the sample encode the same CDR3. Thymic samples were depleted of alphabeta T cells, then CD3+ TCRVdelta1+ TCRVdelta2- thymocytes were FACS-sorted. The purity of the sorted Vdelta1+ thymocytes was between roughly 97% and 99.6%. The thymic specimens were obtained from under 10 paediatric patients, aged about 5 days to 17 months, who were having corrective cardiac surgery. Thymic tissue was dispersed and mononuclear cells isolated on a Histopaque-1077 density gradient. The staining antibodies were anti-TCRVdelta1 clone TS8.2, anti-TCRVdelta2 clone B6, anti-CD3 clone HIT3a and anti-TCRalphabeta clone IP26. RNA extraction was carried out with the RNeasy mini kit, and reverse transcription was then done using Superscript III. Multiplex PCR was used to generate CDR3 amplicons, with pooled V-gene forward primers and a constant-region reverse primer carrying Illumina adaptor overhangs. After gel purification, the amplicons were indexed with Nextera index primers during around 8 additional PCR cycles and then purified using AMPure XP beads. Sequencing of libraries was performed on an Illumina MiSeq using paired-end 250 bp reads, dual indexing and a roughly 20% PhiX spike-in. Regarding the original processing steps: FastQC was used to check read quality, and ea-utils fastq-join was used to merge TRG read pairs. Sequences were annotated with IMGT/HighV-QUEST, keeping only productive sequences with unambiguous V-gene assignment; clonotypes were defined by identical CDR3 sequence. For downstream analysis, VDJtools 1.1.1, tcR 2.2.3, Treemap and vegan Shannon diversity in R 3.4.4 were used. TCRdb reprocessed the public data with the CATT caller; entries with the same nucleotide sequence were combined afterwards. The V and J calls and clone size come from TCRdb's table, not from the authors' own analysis. In all, the sample holds more than 50,000 delta-chain clones, and 15% of those were seen once. 0.5% of the sample is taken by the ten largest.

The data derive from a study of Vδ1+ human thymocytes (dated by TCRdb to 2016 to 2019). In the study overall: mRNA-level TRG and TRD CDR3 repertoires of highly purified Vdelta1+ thymocytes from young children were characterised as a data resource. Earlier work had validated the multiplex-based CDR3 amplicon strategy against 5'RACE-based methods for generating CDR3 amplicons.

Broader findings and caveats from the paper: Because no clustering by age or sex was observed, donors were not stratified by these variables in the analyses. Many TRG clonotypes were shared between donors (up to about 7x10^3), whereas TRD repertoires were essentially private (max roughly 120 shared). The authors advised highly purified populations and single-cell validation, since unexpected Vdelta2 sequences could cause misinterpretation of bulk repertoire data. Thymic TRG and TRD repertoires appeared highly polyclonal with Gaussian CDR3 length distributions, unlike oligoclonal peripheral blood repertoires. Even though sort purity was high, around 19% of thymic TRD sequences were Vdelta2 (and few were Vdelta3), which was not the case for the peripheral blood Vdelta1+ controls.

Compared with germline, V lacks 1 base and J lacks 2 bases; bases without a gene match: 27. CDR1 and CDR2, per the germline V gene, are GEAIGNYY and EKD. The CDR3 runs 22 amino acids, cysteine and phenylalanine included. The retained sequence is limited to the CDR3, 66 bases, with the frame set at the first base. The chain is made from TRDV2 and TRDJ1; 7 bases in the middle match TRDD3. The receptor was isolated from a boy younger than two who had congenital heart surgery. Sequenced input: Vdelta1+ gamma-delta thymocytes from the thymus. According to the study, the label for this sample's cell subset or site signals: FACS-sorted CD3+ TCRalphabeta- TCRVdelta1+ TCRVdelta2- thymocytes. At the DNA level, the sequence is TGTGCCTGTGACACGGTGACTGAGTGTTGGACTGGGGATTCCCTTAGGACCGATAAACTCATCTTT. This translates into CACDTVTECWTGDSLRTDKLIF.